This passage covers 22 T cell receptor beta chains from one sample sequenced in a study of cytomegalovirus exposure and HLA in healthy donors. With 60 Vbeta and 13 Jbeta primers, the PCR was carried out. Produced via immunoSEQ multiplex PCR; TCRdb's table is partial and in-frame only. The sample contains some 190,000 clones, 76% of which appear only once. The sequenced material came from PBMCs. The receptors were gathered from a man younger than 35 in good health and CMV-seronegative.

This chain links TRBV9 with TRBJ1-6; D is uncertain. Trimming took off 4 bases at V and 0 bases at J, with 11 bases between the two ends. CDR1 and CDR2 (germline): SGDLS, YYNGEE. The CDR3 is 16 residues long. The CDR3 protein is CASSLSPSSYNSPLHF. The CDR3 DNA sequence: TGTGCCAGCAGCCTAAGCCCTAGCTCCTATAATTCACCCCTCCACTTT. The variable domain in full, with the rest retrieved from reference TRBV9 and TRBJ1-6, is DSGVTQTPKHLITATGQRVTLRCSPRSGDLSVYWYQQSLDQGLQFLIQYYNGEERAKGNILERFSAQQFPDLHSELNLSSLELGDSALYFCASSLSPSSYNSPLHFGNGTRLTVT.

About this clone: One end of the junction does not line up with germline, which may come from a read error. This chain connects TRBV7-9 to TRBJ1-1; the D is unclear. The CDR3 consists of 9 residues. The germline V gene encodes CDR1 SEHNR and CDR2 FQNEAQ (reference sequence). The CDR3 nucleotides are TGTTCCAGCTCTGCTGAAGCTTTCTTT. Amino acids: CSSSAEAFF.

V gene TRBV28 combines with J gene TRBJ2-5; 10 bases line up with TRBD1. From germline, CDR1 is MDHEN and CDR2 SYDVKM. Trimming at V came to 2 bases and at J to 5 bases, leaving 5 bases not matched to a gene. The CDR3 is made up of 15 amino acids. CDR3 protein: CASSLRDRGYETQYF. The CDR3 DNA sequence: TGTGCCAGCAGTTTAAGGGACAGGGGATACGAGACCCAGTACTTC.

The rearrangement links TRBV5-6 to TRBJ2-7; 11 nucleotides agree with TRBD2. The CDR3 runs to 17 residues. The germline gives CDR1 SGHDT, CDR2 YYEEEE. J lost 5 bases, V lost 0 bases, and 10 bases had no gene match. CDR3: CASSLGPPGTSGHEQYF. DNA for the CDR3: TGTGCCAGCAGCTTGGGGCCCCCGGGGACTAGCGGCCACGAGCAGTACTTC.

This chain connects TRBV7-2 to TRBJ1-5, with 9 bases matching TRBD1. J lost 5 bases, V lost 5 bases, and 10 bases had no gene match. The CDR3 spans 16 residues. Germline-derived CDR1 and CDR2 are SGHTA and FQGNSA. The CDR3 loop reads CASSDTDRGVDQPQHF. CDR3 nucleotides: TGTGCCAGCAGCGACACGGACAGGGGCGTGGATCAGCCCCAGCATTTT. The full variable domain, with the rest looked up from reference TRBV7-2 and TRBJ1-5, is GAGVSQSPSNKVTEKGKDVELRCDPISGHTALYWYRQSLGQGLEFLIYFQGNSAPDKSGLPSDRFSAERTGGSVSTLTIQRTQQEDSAVYLCASSDTDRGVDQPQHFGDGTRLSIL.

V gene TRBV28 combines with J gene TRBJ2-1; a weak D match, TRBD2 (6 bases). The CDR3 consists of 15 residues. In germline, CDR1 is MDHEN, CDR2 SYDVKM. Trimming shortened V by 2 bases and J by 7 bases, and 15 bases separated the two germline ends. CDR3 residues: CASSLHVARGNEQFF. As DNA, the CDR3 is TGTGCCAGCAGTTTACACGTCGCACGGGGGAATGAGCAGTTCTTC.

This clone was seen a handful of times. V gene TRBV6-1 combines with J gene TRBJ1-4; D is undetermined. This CDR3 is built from 15 residues. Germline CDR1 reads MNHNS; CDR2 reads SASEGT. With 2 bases removed from V and 2 bases from J, the gap between germline ends came to 9 bases. Written as DNA, the CDR3 is TGTGCCAGCAGTGAACAACAGTTCACTAATGAAAAACTGTTTTTT. Translation: CASSEQQFTNEKLFF.

The genes are TRBV7-8 and TRBJ2-7; tentatively, D is TRBD1 (6 bases). CDR3 size: 15 residues. The V and J ends lost 6 bases and 0 bases respectively, with 15 bases between them. The germline V gene encodes CDR1 SGHVS and CDR2 FQNEAQ. The CDR3 sequence is CASRGAGASSYEQYF. The CDR3 DNA reads TGTGCCAGCAGGGGGGCAGGGGCGAGCTCCTACGAGCAGTACTTC. The full variable domain, its missing parts supplied by reference TRBV7-8 and TRBJ2-7, is GAGVSQSPRYKVAKRGQDVALRCDPISGHVSLFWYQQALGQGPEFLTYFQNEAQLDKSGLPSDRFFAERPEGSVSTLKIQRTQQEDSAVYLCASRGAGASSYEQYFGPGTRLTVT.

The rearrangement uses TRBV5-1 and TRBJ2-4; D is possibly TRBD2 (5 bases). The V gene lost 4 bases and the J gene lost 6 bases, with 14 bases spanning the gap. The germline CDR1 and CDR2 sequences are SGHRS and YFSETQ. The CDR3 length is 14 residues. CDR3 protein: CASSPRELGNIQYF. DNA of the CDR3: TGCGCCAGCAGCCCTAGGGAGTTGGGAAACATTCAGTACTTC.

The CDR3 sequence is CASNGQGGPDTQYF. The CDR3 DNA reads TGTGCCAGCAACGGACAGGGGGGACCAGATACGCAGTATTTT. The rearrangement links TRBV2 to TRBJ2-3, with TRBD1 matching 10 bases. Germline CDR1 and CDR2: SNHLY and FYNNEI. This CDR3 spans 14 amino acids. With 7 bases clipped from V and 4 bases from J, the junction kept 5 bases outside the gene matches. The full variable domain, in which reference TRBV2 and TRBJ2-3 provide the parts outside the CDR3, is EPEVTQTPSHQVTQMGQEVILRCVPISNHLYFYWYRQILGQKVEFLVSFYNNEISEKSEIFDDQFSVERPDGSNFTLKIRSTKLEDSAMYFCASNGQGGPDTQYFGPGTRLTVL.

The chain joins TRBV15 to TRBJ1-5, with 9 bases that match TRBD1. After removal of 0 bases from V and 6 bases from J, the junction contained 6 bases not matched to a gene. In germline, CDR1 is LNHNV, CDR2 YYDKDF (reference sequence). This CDR3 region has 16 residues. The CDR3 loop is CATSRDGQGLGQPQHF. The CDR3 DNA sequence: TGTGCCACCAGCAGAGATGGACAGGGGCTCGGTCAGCCCCAGCATTTT. Full variable domain (rest looked up from reference TRBV15 and TRBJ1-5): DAMVIQNPRYQVTQFGKPVTLSCSQTLNHNVMYWYQQKSSQAPKLLFHYYDKDFNNEADTPDNFQSRRPNTSFCFLDIRSPGLGDTAMYLCATSRDGQGLGQPQHFGDGTRLSIL.

The rearrangement joins TRBV30 to TRBJ2-5; 12 nucleotides line up with TRBD2. CDR3 size: 17 residues. The V and J ends lost 2 bases and 4 bases, in that order; junction bases with no gene match: 11. In germline, CDR1 is GTSNPN, CDR2 SVGIG (reference sequence). As DNA, the CDR3 is TGTGCCTGGAGTTTTCCTAGCGGGAGGGCATTCGGAGAGACCCAGTACTTC. It codes for CAWSFPSGRAFGETQYF.

The J gene is TRBJ2-3, the V gene TRBV6-1, with D maybe TRBD2 (6 bases). Germline values: CDR1 MNHNS, CDR2 SASEGT. V lost 6 bases, J lost 0 bases, and 13 bases lay in between. This CDR3 has 15 residues. Here the CDR3 DNA reads TGTGCCAGCAGACCCTGGGGGGTCAGCACAGATACGCAGTATTTT. Its translation: CASRPWGVSTDTQYF.

The chain couples TRBV7-9 to TRBJ2-2, with a tentative D call TRBD2 (6 bases). Trimming left V 1 base short and J 3 bases short, with 12 bases between. The V gene's germline CDR1 is SEHNR and CDR2 FQNEAQ (reference sequence). The CDR3 consists of 16 residues. This CDR3 is CASSLGRGSYTGELFF. The CDR3 DNA follows: TGTGCCAGCAGCTTAGGTCGGGGGTCGTACACCGGGGAGCTGTTTTTT.

This chain connects TRBV7-9 to TRBJ1-3, with no clear D. The V end was cut by 3 bases, the J end by 4 bases, with 13 bases between. In germline, CDR1 is SEHNR, CDR2 FQNEAQ (reference sequence). This CDR3 comprises 15 residues. Here the CDR3 reads CASSFRQVLGNTIYF. For the CDR3, the DNA is TGTGCCAGCAGCTTTCGGCAGGTGTTAGGAAACACCATATATTTT.

For the CDR3, the DNA is TGCGCCAGCAGCCTTAGCGGGATTAACACCGGGGAGCTGTTTTTT. Residues: CASSLSGINTGELFF. The gene calls are TRBV5-1 and TRBJ2-2; TRBD2 aligns across 8 bases. Trimming at V came to 4 bases and at J to 2 bases, leaving 4 bases not matched to a gene. The CDR3 contains 15 residues. Germline values: CDR1 SGHRS, CDR2 YFSETQ.

The chain links TRBV10-2 to TRBJ2-5, with D tentatively TRBD1 (6 bases). CDR1 and CDR2 (germline): WSHSY, SAAADI. With 6 bases removed from V and 4 bases from J, the gap between germline ends came to 18 bases. This CDR3 region has 15 residues. CDR3 sequence (DNA): TGCGCCAGCAGCCCGGCCCAGGGGCTTCGAGAGACCCAGTACTTC. This gives the protein CASSPAQGLRETQYF.

The chain carries TRBV6-5 and TRBJ2-7; perhaps TRBD1 as D (6 bases). The germline V and J ends were trimmed by 11 bases and 7 bases, with 18 bases remaining between them. CDR1 and CDR2 (germline): MNHEY, SVGAGI. The CDR3 runs 12 residues. The CDR3 region is CACSTGTREQYF. The CDR3 DNA follows: TGTGCCTGCTCTACAGGGACCCGGGAGCAGTACTTC.

Here the CDR3 reads CASSYRGNSPLHF. The DNA of the CDR3 is TGTGCCAGCTCATACAGGGGTAATTCACCCCTCCACTTT. The chain couples TRBV28 to TRBJ1-6; 7 nucleotides align to TRBD1. J lost 6 bases, V lost 8 bases, and 4 bases had no gene match. This CDR3 is 13 amino acids long. Germline CDR1 is MDHEN and CDR2 is SYDVKM.

The J gene is TRBJ1-5, the V gene TRBV5-5; 9 bases fit TRBD1. CDR3 length: 16 amino acids. Germline CDR1 reads SGHKS; CDR2 reads YYEKEE (reference sequence). With 4 bases clipped from V and 3 bases from J, the junction kept 8 bases outside the gene matches. The CDR3 coding sequence is TGTGCCAGCAGCCCGTTAACAGGGGGCACCAATCAGCCCCAGCATTTT. Translation gives CASSPLTGGTNQPQHF.

J is TRBJ1-1 and V is TRBV9; TRBD1 matches at 7 bases. In germline, CDR1 is SGDLS, CDR2 YYNGEE. This CDR3 comprises 15 residues. With V trimmed by 4 bases and J by 0 bases, 6 bases remained unmatched. The DNA for the CDR3 is TGTGCCAGCAGCCCCGGACAGGTCATGAACACTGAAGCTTTCTTT. It specifies CASSPGQVMNTEAFF.

The chain has TRBV28 and TRBJ2-5; possible D gene TRBD1, 6 bases. Trimming pared 3 bases from V and 3 bases from J, leaving 14 bases between. Germline CDR1 is MDHEN and CDR2 is SYDVKM. The CDR3 sequence is 15 residues long. The DNA for the CDR3 is TGTGCCAGCAGTTTGATAGGGGGTACGGAAGAGACCCAGTACTTC. Protein product: CASSLIGGTEETQYF.